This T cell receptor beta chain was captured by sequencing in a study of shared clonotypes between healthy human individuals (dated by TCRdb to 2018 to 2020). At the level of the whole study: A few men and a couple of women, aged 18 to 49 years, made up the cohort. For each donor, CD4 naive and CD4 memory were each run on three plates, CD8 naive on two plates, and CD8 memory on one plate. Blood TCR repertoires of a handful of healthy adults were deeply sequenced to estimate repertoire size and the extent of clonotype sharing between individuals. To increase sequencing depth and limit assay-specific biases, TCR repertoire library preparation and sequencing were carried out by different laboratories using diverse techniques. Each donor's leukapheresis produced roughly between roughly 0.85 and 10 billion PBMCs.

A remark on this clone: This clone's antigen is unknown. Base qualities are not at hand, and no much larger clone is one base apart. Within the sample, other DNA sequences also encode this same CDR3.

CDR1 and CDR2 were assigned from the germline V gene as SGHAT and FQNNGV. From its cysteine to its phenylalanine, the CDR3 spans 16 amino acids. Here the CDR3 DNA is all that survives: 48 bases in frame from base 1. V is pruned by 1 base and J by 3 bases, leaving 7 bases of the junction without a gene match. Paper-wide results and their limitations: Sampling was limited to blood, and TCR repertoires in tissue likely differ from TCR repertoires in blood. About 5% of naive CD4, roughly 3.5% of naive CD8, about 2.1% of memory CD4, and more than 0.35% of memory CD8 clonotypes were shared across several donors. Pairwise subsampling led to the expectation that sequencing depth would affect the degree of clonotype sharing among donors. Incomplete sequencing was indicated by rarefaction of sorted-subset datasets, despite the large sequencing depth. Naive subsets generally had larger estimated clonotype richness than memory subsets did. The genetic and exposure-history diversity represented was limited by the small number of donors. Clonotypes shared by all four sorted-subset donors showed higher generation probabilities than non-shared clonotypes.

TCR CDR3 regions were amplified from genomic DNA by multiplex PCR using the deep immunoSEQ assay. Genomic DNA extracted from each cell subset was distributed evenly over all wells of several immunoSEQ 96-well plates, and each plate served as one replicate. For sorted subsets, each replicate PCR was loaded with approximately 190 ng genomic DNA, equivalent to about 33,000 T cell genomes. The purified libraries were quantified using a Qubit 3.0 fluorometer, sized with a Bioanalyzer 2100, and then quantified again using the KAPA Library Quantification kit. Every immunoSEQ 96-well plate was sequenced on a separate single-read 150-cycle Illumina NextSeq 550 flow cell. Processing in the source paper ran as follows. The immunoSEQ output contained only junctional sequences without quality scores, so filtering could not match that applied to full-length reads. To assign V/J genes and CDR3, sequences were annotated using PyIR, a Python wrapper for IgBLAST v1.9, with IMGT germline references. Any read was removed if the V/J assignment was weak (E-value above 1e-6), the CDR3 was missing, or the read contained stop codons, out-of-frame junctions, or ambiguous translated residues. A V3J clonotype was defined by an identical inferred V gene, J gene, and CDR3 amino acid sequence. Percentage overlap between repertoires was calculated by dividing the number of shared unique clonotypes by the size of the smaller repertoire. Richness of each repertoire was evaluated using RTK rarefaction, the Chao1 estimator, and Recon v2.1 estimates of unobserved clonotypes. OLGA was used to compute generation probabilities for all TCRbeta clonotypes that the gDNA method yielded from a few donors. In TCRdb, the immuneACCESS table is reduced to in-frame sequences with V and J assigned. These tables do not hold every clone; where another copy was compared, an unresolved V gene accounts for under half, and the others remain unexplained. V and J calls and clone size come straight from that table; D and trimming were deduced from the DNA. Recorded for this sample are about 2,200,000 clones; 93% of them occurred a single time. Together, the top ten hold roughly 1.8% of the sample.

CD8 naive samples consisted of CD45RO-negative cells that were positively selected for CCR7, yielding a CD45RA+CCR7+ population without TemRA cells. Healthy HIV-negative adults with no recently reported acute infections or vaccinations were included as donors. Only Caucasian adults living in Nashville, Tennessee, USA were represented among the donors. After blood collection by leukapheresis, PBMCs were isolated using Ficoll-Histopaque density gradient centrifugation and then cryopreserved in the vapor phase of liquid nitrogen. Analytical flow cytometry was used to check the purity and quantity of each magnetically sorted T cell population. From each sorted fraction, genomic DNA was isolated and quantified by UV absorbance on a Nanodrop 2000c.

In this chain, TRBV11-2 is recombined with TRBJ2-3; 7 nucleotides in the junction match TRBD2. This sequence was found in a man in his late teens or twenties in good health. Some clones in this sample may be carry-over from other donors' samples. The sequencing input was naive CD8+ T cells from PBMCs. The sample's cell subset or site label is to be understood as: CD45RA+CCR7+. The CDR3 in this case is CASSLGGGRGTDTQYF. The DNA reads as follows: TGTGCCAGCAGCTTAGGGGGCGGGAGAGGGACAGATACGCAGTATTTT.